The 23 T cell receptor beta chains reported below all come from one sample, sequenced in a study of cytomegalovirus exposure and HLA in healthy donors. The PCR ran on 60 Vbeta and 13 Jbeta primers. Sequenced by immunoSEQ multiplex PCR; TCRdb stores in-frame clones only, minus some. The sample includes 140,000 to 150,000 clones, around 75% of them seen just once. The sample comprised PBMCs. The receptor set was obtained from a man aged 25 to 40 in good health and CMV-seronegative.

The chain joins TRBV5-1 to TRBJ2-1; 14 bases align to TRBD2. Germline CDR1 SGHRS, CDR2 YFSETQ. The CDR3 sequence is 16 residues long. The V gene end was trimmed by 0 bases and the J gene end by 7 bases; junction bases not matched to a gene: 3. This CDR3 is CASSLEGLAGDNEQFF. In DNA form, the CDR3 reads TGCGCCAGCAGCTTGGAGGGACTAGCGGGGGATAATGAGCAGTTCTTC.

The chain carries TRBV6-6 and TRBJ2-7; the D gene is possibly TRBD1 (6 bases). The V end was cut by 6 bases, the J end by 2 bases, with 17 bases between. The CDR3 runs 15 residues. CDR1 and CDR2 (germline): MNHNY, SVGAGI (reference sequence). CDR3 sequence (DNA): TGTGCCAGCAGCCCCTCATCGACAGGAGCCTACGAGCAGTACTTC. The encoded protein is CASSPSSTGAYEQYF.

The rearrangement joins TRBV11-2 to TRBJ2-5; D is unclear. This CDR3 has 15 amino acids. The ends were cut back, 1 base at V and 5 bases at J, with 14 bases in the middle. CDR1 SGHAT and CDR2 FQNNGV come from the germline V gene. The CDR3 DNA sequence: TGTGCCAGCAGCTTAGTCTACCACTGGAGCGAGACCCAGTACTTC. Its protein is CASSLVYHWSETQYF.

The rearrangement joins TRBV11-2 to TRBJ2-7; 11 nucleotides agree with TRBD2. This CDR3 comprises 16 residues. From germline, CDR1 is SGHAT and CDR2 FQNNGV. Trimming cost V 4 bases and J 0 bases; bases outside gene matches: 5. In nucleotides, the CDR3 is TGTGCCAGCAGCTCACCTAGCGGGAGGATCTCCTACGAGCAGTACTTC. Translating gives CASSSPSGRISYEQYF.

This sequence joins TRBV5-1 and TRBJ1-3; 8 bases are a match to TRBD1. Unmatched junction bases numbered 8, after V lost 4 bases and J lost 2 bases. The CDR3 loop spans 16 amino acids. From germline, CDR1 is SGHRS and CDR2 YFSETQ. The chain's CDR3 is CASSPQIQGAGNTIYF. CDR3 sequence (DNA): TGCGCCAGCAGCCCCCAAATACAGGGGGCTGGAAACACCATATATTTT.

The CDR3 spells CASGAIPGELFF. The CDR3 DNA reads TGTGCCAGCGGGGCGATCCCCGGGGAGCTGTTTTTT. The chain is built from TRBV6-5 and TRBJ2-2, with TRBD1 as a possible D gene (5 bases). The CDR3 length is 12 residues. Trimming shortened V by 8 bases and J by 6 bases, and 10 bases separated the two germline ends. Germline V gene data show CDR1 as MNHEY and CDR2 as SVGAGI.

CDR3 DNA sequence: TGTGCCAGCAGCTTGGAGCTAGGAGCCTACGAGCAGTACTTC. The encoded protein is CASSLELGAYEQYF. The V call is TRBV5-8, the J call TRBJ2-7; D not resolved. V was pared by 0 bases and J by 2 bases, with 9 bases between. Germline assignment: CDR1 SGHTS and CDR2 YDEGEE. This CDR3 region has 14 residues.

V usage is TRBV5-4 and J usage is TRBJ2-1; 13 bases are shared with TRBD2. Trimming took 4 bases from V and 6 from J; bases not matched to a gene: 4. This CDR3 is 15 amino acids long. Germline values: CDR1 SGHNT, CDR2 YYREEE (reference sequence). The CDR3 bases are TGTGCCAGCAGCCCATGGACTAGCGGGGGCAATGAGCAGTTCTTC. It translates to CASSPWTSGGNEQFF.

In its sample, this clone was seen once. The chain joins TRBV5-6 to TRBJ2-5; possibly TRBD1 for D (6 bases). The CDR3 covers 15 residues. V was shortened by 4 bases and J by 1 base, with 14 bases between the two germline ends. The V gene's germline CDR1 is SGHDT and CDR2 YYEEEE. CDR3 protein: CASSHSGQLQETQYF. The CDR3 DNA reads TGTGCCAGCAGCCACTCGGGACAACTCCAAGAGACCCAGTACTTC.

The chain joins TRBV29-1 to TRBJ2-7; 8 positions agree with TRBD1. The CDR3 has 12 residues. Trimming at V came to 7 bases and at J to 3 bases, leaving 5 bases not matched to a gene. CDR1 is SQVTM, CDR2 ANQGSEA, per germline. The CDR3 region has the DNA TGCAGCGGGACAGGGATTAACTACGAGCAGTACTTC. Translation: CSGTGINYEQYF.

The CDR3 reads CASSDSGTGAYEQYF. The CDR3 nucleotides are TGTGCCAGCAGTGATTCCGGGACAGGGGCCTACGAGCAGTACTTC. The chain employs TRBV25-1 and TRBJ2-7, with 10 nucleotides matching TRBD1. V shed 3 bases and J 2 bases; nucleotides not matched to a gene: 4. This CDR3 comprises 15 residues. CDR1 and CDR2 (germline): MGHDK, SYGVNS.

The count of this clone is one. V usage is TRBV15 and J usage is TRBJ2-7; a weak D match, TRBD1 (5 bases). V dropped 3 bases and J dropped 3 bases, with 9 bases sitting between them. Germline CDR1 and CDR2: LNHNV and YYDKDF (reference sequence). CDR3 length: 13 amino acids. CDR3 bases: TGTGCCACCAGCAGGACAGCTAACTACGAGCAGTACTTC. As protein: CATSRTANYEQYF.

V gene TRBV2 combines with J gene TRBJ1-1; 8 positions agree with TRBD1. V dropped 6 bases and J dropped 1; count of bases not matched to a gene: 10. The CDR3 loop spans 16 amino acids. The germline V gene has CDR1 SNHLY and CDR2 FYNNEI. The CDR3 region has the DNA TGTGCCAGCAGGCCCCAGGGGGCCGGATGGAACACTGAAGCTTTCTTT. This translates into CASRPQGAGWNTEAFF.

V is TRBV5-4 and J is TRBJ1-1; D may be TRBD1 (6 bases). This CDR3 has 17 residues. Between the trimmed V and J ends, which lost 4 bases and 5 bases, there was a span of 24 bases. Per germline, CDR1 SGHNT and CDR2 YYREEE (reference sequence). The CDR3 nucleotides read TGTGCCAGCAGCCCGAACCCCCTCCAGGGGAAGCAGACTGAAGCTTTCTTT. Protein: CASSPNPLQGKQTEAFF.

This chain links TRBV5-1 with TRBJ1-5, with D unclear. The CDR3 runs 13 residues. Germline-derived CDR1 and CDR2 are SGHRS and YFSETQ. V lost 0 bases and J 9 bases, leaving 10 bases between the germline ends. The CDR3 DNA is TGCGCCAGCAGCTTGGATCATGGGCGGCCCCAGCATTTT. This gives the protein CASSLDHGRPQHF.

V gene TRBV2 combines with J gene TRBJ2-5, with a weak D call TRBD1 (5 bases). Deletions cut 6 bases from V and 2 bases from J, with 13 bases between. The CDR3 spans 14 residues. The germline V gene has CDR1 SNHLY and CDR2 FYNNEI. The CDR3 bases are TGTGCCAGCAGCGCCGGCGACAGTCAAGAGACCCAGTACTTC. Translation: CASSAGDSQETQYF.

Comment on this clone: The sample contains more than one DNA sequence encoding this CDR3. The chain recombines TRBV6-6 with TRBJ1-2; 9 nucleotides line up with TRBD1. CDR1 MNHNY and CDR2 SVGAGI come from the germline V gene (reference sequence). The V gene end was trimmed by 4 bases and the J gene end by 8 bases; junction bases not matched to a gene: 2. The CDR3 covers 12 residues. CDR3 in amino acids: CASSWTGDGYTF. CDR3 DNA: TGTGCCAGCAGTTGGACAGGGGACGGCTACACCTTC.

The gene calls are TRBV5-1 and TRBJ2-7, with 7 bases fitting TRBD1. The CDR3 has 14 amino acids. Germline trimming cut 4 bases from V and 7 bases from J; bases unmatched to any gene: 11. CDR1 is SGHRS and CDR2 is YFSETQ in the germline V gene. CDR3 residues: CASSATTGPGEQYF. The DNA for the CDR3 is TGCGCCAGCAGCGCAACGACAGGGCCGGGTGAGCAGTACTTC.

This rearrangement joins TRBV2 to TRBJ2-3; 11 positions agree with TRBD2. This CDR3 is built from 16 residues. V lost 7 bases and J lost 1; bases outside the gene matches: 7. CDR1 is SNHLY and CDR2 is FYNNEI in the germline V gene. The CDR3: CASTASGGRGTDTQYF. The CDR3 DNA reads TGTGCCAGCACCGCTAGCGGGGGGCGGGGCACAGATACGCAGTATTTT. The entire variable domain, with the rest obtained from reference TRBV2 and TRBJ2-3, is as follows: EPEVTQTPSHQVTQMGQEVILRCVPISNHLYFYWYRQILGQKVEFLVSFYNNEISEKSEIFDDQFSVERPDGSNFTLKIRSTKLEDSAMYFCASTASGGRGTDTQYFGPGTRLTVL.

The chain is built from TRBV4-1 and TRBJ2-5; 7 nucleotides agree with TRBD2. V shed 0 bases, J shed 5 bases, and the junction held 6 bases outside the gene matches. CDR3 size: 15 residues. CDR1 is MGHRA and CDR2 is YSYEKL in the germline V gene. For the CDR3, the DNA is TGCGCCAGCAGCCAAGATCCGGGGGGACGGGAGACCCAGTACTTC. It encodes CASSQDPGGRETQYF.

The V call is TRBV7-3, the J call TRBJ2-7, with D uncertain. The CDR3 is 13 residues long. In germline, CDR1 is SGHTA, CDR2 FQGTGA. Trimming removed 0 bases from V and 4 bases from J, with 7 bases in between. The CDR3 sequence: CASSLTERYEQYF. The CDR3 DNA reads as TGTGCCAGCAGCTTAACGGAGCGATACGAGCAGTACTTC.

The chain joins TRBV28 to TRBJ1-3; no clear D gene. This CDR3 spans 15 amino acids. Trimming shortened V by 2 bases and J by 0 bases, and 8 bases separated the two germline ends. Germline loops: CDR1 MDHEN, CDR2 SYDVKM. The CDR3 here is CASSLPLSSGNTIYF. The DNA of the CDR3 is TGTGCCAGCAGTTTACCACTTAGCTCTGGAAACACCATATATTTT.

The chain couples TRBV6-5 to TRBJ1-6; possible D gene TRBD1, 5 bases. V was cut by 8 bases and J by 9 bases, with 17 bases left in between. Germline CDR1 is MNHEY and CDR2 is SVGAGI. The CDR3 extends over 14 amino acids. The CDR3 sequence is CASRGGEAASPLHF. As DNA, the CDR3 is TGTGCCAGCCGGGGCGGGGAGGCCGCTTCACCCCTCCACTTT.